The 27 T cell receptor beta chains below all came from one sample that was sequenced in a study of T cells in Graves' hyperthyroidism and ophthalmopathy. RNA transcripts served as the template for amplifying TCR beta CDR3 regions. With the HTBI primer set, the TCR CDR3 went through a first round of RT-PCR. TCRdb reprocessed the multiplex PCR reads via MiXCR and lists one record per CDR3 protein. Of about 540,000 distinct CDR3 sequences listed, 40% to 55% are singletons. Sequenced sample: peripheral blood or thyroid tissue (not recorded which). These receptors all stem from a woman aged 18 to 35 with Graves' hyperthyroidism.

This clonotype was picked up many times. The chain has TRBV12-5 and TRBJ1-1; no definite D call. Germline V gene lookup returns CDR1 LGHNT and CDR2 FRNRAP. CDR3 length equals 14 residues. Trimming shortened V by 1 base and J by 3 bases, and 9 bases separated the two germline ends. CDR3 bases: TGTGCTAGTGGTTTGGACATGGGGTACACTGAAGCTTTCTTT. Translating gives CASGLDMGYTEAFF.

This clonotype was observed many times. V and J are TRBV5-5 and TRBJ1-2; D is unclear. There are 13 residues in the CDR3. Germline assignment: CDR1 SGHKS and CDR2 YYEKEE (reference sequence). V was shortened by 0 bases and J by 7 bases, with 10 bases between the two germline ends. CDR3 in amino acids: CASSLGAGFGYTF. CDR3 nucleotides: TGTGCCAGCAGCTTGGGGGCGGGTTTTGGCTACACCTTC.

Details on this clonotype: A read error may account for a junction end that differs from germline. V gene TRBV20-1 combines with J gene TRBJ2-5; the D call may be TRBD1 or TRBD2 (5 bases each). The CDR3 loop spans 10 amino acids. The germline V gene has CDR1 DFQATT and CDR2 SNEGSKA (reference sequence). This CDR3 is CSGTRDGAHF. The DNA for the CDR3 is TGCAGTGGTACCCGGGACGGAGCGCACTTC.

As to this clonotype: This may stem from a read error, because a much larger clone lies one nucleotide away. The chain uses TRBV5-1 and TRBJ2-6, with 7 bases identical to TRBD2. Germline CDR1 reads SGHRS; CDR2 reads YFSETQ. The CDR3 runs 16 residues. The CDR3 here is CASNPGGHSGANVLAF. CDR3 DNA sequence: TGCGCCAGCAACCCGGGAGGACACTCTGGGGCCAACGTCCTGGCTTTC.

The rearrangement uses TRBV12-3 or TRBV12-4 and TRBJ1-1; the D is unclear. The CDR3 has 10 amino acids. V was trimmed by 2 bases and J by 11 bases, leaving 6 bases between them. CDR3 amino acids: CASSLSGAFF. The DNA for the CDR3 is TGTGCCAGCAGTTTATCCGGGGCTTTCTTT.

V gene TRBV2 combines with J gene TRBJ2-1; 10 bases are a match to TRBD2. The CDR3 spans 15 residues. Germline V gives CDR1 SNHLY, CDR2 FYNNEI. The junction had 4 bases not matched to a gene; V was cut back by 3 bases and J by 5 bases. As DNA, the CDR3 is TGTGCCAGCAGTGAGACTAGCGGGTGGAACAATGAGCAGTTCTTC. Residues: CASSETSGWNNEQFF.

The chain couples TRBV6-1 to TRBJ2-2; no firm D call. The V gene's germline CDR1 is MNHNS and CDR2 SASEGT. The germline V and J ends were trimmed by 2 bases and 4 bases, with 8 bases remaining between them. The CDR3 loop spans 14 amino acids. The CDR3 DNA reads TGTGCCAGCAGTGAACAGGACCCCACCGGGGAGCTGTTTTTT. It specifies CASSEQDPTGELFF.

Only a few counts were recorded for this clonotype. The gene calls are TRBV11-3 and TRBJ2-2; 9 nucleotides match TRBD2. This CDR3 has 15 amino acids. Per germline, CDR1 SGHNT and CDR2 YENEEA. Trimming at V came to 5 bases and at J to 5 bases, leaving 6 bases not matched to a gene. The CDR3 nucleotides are TGTGCCAGCAGCCCTCGACTAGCGGAGACCGGGGAGCTGTTTTTT. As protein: CASSPRLAETGELFF.

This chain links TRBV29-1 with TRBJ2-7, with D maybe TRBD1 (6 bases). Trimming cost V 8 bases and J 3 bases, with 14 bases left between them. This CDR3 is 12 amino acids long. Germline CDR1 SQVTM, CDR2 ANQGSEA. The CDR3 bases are TGCAGCTTATGGGGCAGGGGCTACGAGCAGTACTTC. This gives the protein CSLWGRGYEQYF.

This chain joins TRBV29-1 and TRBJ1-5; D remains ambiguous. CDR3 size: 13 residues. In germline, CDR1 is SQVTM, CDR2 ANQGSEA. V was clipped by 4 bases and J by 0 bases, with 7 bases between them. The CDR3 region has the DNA TGCAGCGTTGCATGGACTAGCAATCAGCCCCAGCATTTT. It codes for CSVAWTSNQPQHF.

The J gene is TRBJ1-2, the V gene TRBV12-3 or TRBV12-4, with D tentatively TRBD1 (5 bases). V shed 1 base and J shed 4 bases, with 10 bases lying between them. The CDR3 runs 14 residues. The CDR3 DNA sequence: TGTGCCAGCAGTTTAGACGGGACTACCTATGGCTACACCTTC. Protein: CASSLDGTTYGYTF.

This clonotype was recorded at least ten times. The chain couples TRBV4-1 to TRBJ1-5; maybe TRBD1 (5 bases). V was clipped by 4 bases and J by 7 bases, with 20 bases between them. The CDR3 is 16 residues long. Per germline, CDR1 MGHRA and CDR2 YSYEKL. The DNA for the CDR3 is TGCGCCAGCAGCCCAAGCCAGATCAGGGATCGGCAGCCCCAGCATTTT. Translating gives CASSPSQIRDRQPQHF.

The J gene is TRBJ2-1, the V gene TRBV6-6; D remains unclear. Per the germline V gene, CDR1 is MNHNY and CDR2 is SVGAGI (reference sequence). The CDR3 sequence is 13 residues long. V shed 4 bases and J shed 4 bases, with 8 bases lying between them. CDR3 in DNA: TGTGCCAGCAGTTCCCCTGATTACAATGAGCAGTTCTTC. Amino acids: CASSSPDYNEQFF.

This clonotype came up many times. The CDR3 nucleotides are TGTGCCAGCAGCATTTTCCGACAGGGAACGTACGAGCAGTACTTC. It is translated as CASSIFRQGTYEQYF. This chain uses TRBV7-6 with TRBJ2-7; TRBD1 agrees at 7 bases. Trimming cost V 5 bases and J 4 bases; bases outside gene matches: 11. This CDR3 has 15 amino acids. Germline V CDR1 and CDR2: SGHVS, FNYEAQ.

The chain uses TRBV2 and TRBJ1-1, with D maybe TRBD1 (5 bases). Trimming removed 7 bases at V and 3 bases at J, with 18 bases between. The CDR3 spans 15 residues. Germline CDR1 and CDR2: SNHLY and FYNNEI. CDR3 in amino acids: CASIWSSPRDTEAFF. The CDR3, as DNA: TGTGCCAGCATATGGTCCAGCCCCAGGGACACTGAAGCTTTCTTT.

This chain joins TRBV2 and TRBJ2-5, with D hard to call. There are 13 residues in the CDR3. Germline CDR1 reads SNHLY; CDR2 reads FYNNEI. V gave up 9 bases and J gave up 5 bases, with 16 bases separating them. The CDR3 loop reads CARTGAGTETQYF. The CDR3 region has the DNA TGTGCCAGGACTGGTGCCGGAACGGAGACCCAGTACTTC.

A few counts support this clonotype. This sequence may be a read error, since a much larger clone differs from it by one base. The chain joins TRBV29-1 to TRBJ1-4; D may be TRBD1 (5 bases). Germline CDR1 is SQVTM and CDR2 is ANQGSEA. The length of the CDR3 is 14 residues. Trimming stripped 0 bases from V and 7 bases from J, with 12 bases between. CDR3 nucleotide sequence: TGCAGCGTTGAAGATGGACGGGACGGTGAAAAACTGTTTTTT. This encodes CSVEDGRDGEKLFF.

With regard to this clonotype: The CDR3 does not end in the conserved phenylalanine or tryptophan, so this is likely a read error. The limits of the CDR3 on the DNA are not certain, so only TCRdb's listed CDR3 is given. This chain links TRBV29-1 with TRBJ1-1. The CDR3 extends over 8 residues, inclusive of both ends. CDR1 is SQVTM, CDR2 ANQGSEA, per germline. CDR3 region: CSAETGLA.

As DNA, the CDR3 is TGCAGCGCGGGGTTTGGGGAGACCCAGTACTTC. As protein: CSAGFGETQYF. The chain uses TRBV20-1 and TRBJ2-5, with a possible D match to TRBD2 (6 bases). Germline V gene data show CDR1 as DFQATT and CDR2 as SNEGSKA (reference sequence). The CDR3 runs to 11 residues.

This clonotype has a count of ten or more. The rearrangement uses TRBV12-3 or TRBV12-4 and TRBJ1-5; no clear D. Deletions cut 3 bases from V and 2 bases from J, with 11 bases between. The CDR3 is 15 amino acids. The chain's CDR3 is CASSFTPGGNQPQHF. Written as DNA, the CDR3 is TGTGCCAGCAGTTTTACGCCCGGGGGCAATCAGCCCCAGCATTTT.

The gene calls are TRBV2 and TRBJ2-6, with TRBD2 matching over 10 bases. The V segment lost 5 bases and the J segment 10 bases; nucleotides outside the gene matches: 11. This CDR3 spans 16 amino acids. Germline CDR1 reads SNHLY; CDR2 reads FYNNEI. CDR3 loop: CASSYPGTSDPNVLTF. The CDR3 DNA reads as TGTGCCAGCAGTTACCCCGGGACTAGCGATCCGAACGTCCTGACTTTC.

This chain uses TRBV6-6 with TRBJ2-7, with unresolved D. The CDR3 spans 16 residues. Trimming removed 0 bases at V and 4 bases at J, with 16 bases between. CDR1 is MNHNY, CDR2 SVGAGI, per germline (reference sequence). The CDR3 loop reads CASSYSKVLLSYEQYF. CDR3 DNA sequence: TGTGCCAGCAGTTACTCGAAGGTACTATTGTCTTACGAGCAGTACTTC.

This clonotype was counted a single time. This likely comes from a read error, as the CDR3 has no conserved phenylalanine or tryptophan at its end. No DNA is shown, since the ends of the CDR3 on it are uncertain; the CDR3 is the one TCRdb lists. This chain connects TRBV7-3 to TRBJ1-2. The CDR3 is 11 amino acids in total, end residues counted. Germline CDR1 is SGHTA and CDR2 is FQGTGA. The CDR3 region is CASSLRVAYPY.

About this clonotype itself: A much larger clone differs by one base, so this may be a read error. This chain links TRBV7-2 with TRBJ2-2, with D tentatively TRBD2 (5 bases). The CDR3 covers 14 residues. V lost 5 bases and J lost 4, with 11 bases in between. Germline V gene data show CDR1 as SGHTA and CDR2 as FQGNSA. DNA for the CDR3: TGTGCCAGCAGCAACGGGGATGGCACCGGGGAGCTGTTTTTT. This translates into CASSNGDGTGELFF. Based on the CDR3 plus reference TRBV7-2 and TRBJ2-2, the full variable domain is GAGVSQSPSNKVTEKGKDVELRCDPISGHTALYWYRQSLGQGLEFLIYFQGNSAPDKSGLPSDRFSAERTGGSVSTLTIQRTQQEDSAVYLCASSNGDGTGELFFGEGSRLTVL.

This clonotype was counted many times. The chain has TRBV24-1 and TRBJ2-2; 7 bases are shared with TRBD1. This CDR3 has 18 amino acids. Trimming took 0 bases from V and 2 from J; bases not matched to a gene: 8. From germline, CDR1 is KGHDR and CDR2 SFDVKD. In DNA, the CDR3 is TGTGCCACCAGTGATTTGCGGCCGGGACAGACTAACACCGGGGAGCTGTTTTTT. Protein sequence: CATSDLRPGQTNTGELFF.

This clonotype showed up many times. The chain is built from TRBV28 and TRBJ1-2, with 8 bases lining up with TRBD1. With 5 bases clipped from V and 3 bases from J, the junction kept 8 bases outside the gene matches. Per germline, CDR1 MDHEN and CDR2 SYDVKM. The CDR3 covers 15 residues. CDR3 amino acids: CASSPSGTGHYGYTF. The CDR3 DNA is TGTGCCAGCAGTCCATCCGGGACAGGACACTATGGCTACACCTTC.

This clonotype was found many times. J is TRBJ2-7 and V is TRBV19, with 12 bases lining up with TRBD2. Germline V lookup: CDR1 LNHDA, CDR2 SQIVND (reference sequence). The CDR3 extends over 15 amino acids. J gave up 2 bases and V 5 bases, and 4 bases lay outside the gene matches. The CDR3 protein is CASSPSSGRAYEQYF. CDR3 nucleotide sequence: TGTGCCAGTAGTCCCTCTAGCGGGAGGGCCTACGAGCAGTACTTC.